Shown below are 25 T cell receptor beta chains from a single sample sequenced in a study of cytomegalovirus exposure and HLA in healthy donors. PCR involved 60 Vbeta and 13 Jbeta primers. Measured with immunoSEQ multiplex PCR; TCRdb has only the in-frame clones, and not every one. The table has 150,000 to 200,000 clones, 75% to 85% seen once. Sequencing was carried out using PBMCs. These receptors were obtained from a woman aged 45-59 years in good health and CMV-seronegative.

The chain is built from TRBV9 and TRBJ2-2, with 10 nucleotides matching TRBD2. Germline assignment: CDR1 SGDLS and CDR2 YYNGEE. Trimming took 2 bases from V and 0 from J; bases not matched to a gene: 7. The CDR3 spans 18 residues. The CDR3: CASSVRTSGAANTGELFF. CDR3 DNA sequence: TGTGCCAGCAGCGTTAGGACTAGCGGAGCCGCGAACACCGGGGAGCTGTTTTTT. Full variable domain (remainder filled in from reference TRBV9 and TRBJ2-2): DSGVTQTPKHLITATGQRVTLRCSPRSGDLSVYWYQQSLDQGLQFLIQYYNGEERAKGNILERFSAQQFPDLHSELNLSSLELGDSALYFCASSVRTSGAANTGELFFGEGSRLTVL.

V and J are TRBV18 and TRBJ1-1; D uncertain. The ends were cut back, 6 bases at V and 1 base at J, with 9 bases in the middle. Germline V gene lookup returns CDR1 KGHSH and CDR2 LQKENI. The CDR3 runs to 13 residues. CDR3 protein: CASSRRENTEAFF. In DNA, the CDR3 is TGTGCCAGCTCGCGCCGGGAGAACACTGAAGCTTTCTTT.

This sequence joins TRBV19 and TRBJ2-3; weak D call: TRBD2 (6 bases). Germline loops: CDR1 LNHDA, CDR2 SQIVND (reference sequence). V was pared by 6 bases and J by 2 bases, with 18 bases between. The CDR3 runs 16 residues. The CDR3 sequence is CASRPGGILHTDTQYF. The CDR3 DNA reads TGTGCCAGTAGACCCGGGGGAATTCTTCACACAGATACGCAGTATTTT.

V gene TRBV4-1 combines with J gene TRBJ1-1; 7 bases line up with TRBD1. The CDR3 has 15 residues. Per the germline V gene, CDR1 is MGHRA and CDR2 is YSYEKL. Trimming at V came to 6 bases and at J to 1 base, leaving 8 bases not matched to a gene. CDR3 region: CASSLSGGTNTEAFF. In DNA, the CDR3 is TGCGCCAGCAGTCTTTCAGGGGGGACGAACACTGAAGCTTTCTTT.

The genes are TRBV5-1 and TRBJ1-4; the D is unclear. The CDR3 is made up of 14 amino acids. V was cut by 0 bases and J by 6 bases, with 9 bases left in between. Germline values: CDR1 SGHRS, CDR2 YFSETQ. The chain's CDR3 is CASSLASFDEKLFF. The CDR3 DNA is TGCGCCAGCAGCTTGGCGTCTTTTGATGAAAAACTGTTTTTT. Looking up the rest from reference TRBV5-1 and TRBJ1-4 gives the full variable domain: KAGVTQTPRYLIKTRGQQVTLSCSPISGHRSVSWYQQTPGQGLQFLFEYFSETQRNKGNFPGRFSGRQFSNSRSEMNVSTLELGDSALYLCASSLASFDEKLFFGSGTQLSVL.

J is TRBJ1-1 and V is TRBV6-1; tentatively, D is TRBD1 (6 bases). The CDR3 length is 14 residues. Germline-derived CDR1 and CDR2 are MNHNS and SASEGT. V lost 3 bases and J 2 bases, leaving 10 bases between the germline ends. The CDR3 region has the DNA TGTGCCAGCAGTGATCCGACAGGAAACACTGAAGCTTTCTTT. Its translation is CASSDPTGNTEAFF.

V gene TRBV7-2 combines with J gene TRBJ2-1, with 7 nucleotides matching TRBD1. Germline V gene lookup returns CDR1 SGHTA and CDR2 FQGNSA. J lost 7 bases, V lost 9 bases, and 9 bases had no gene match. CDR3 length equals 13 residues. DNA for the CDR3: TGTGCCAGTTTCCGGGACAGACGGAATGAGCAGTTCTTC. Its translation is CASFRDRRNEQFF.

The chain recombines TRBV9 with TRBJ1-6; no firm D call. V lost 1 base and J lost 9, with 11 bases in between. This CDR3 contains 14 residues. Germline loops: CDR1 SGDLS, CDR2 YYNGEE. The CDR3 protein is CASSVNGRGSPLHF. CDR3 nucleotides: TGTGCCAGCAGCGTAAACGGCCGGGGTTCACCCCTCCACTTT.

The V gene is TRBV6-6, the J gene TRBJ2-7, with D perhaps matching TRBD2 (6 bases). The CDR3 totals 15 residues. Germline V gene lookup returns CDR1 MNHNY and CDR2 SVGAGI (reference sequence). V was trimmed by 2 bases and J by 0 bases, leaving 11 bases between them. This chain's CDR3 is CASSYGGMHSYEQYF. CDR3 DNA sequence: TGTGCCAGCAGTTACGGCGGGATGCACTCCTACGAGCAGTACTTC.

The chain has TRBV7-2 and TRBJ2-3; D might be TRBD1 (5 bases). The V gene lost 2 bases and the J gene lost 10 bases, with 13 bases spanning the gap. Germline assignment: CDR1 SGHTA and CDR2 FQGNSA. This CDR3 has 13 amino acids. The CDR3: CASSLRNEGAQYF. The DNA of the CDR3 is TGTGCCAGCAGCTTAAGGAACGAAGGGGCGCAGTATTTT.

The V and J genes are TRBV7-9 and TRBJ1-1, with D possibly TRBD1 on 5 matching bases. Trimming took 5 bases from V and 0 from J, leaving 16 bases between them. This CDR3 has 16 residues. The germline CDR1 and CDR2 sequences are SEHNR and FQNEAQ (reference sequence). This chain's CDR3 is CASSLRQLTMNTEAFF. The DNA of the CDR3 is TGTGCCAGCAGCCTACGACAGCTTACAATGAACACTGAAGCTTTCTTT.

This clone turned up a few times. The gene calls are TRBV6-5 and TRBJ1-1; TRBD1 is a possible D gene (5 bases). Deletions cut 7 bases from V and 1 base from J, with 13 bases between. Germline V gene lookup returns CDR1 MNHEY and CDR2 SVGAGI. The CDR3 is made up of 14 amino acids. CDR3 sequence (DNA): TGTGCCAGCACCAAGGAGGGGTGGAACACTGAAGCTTTCTTT. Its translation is CASTKEGWNTEAFF.

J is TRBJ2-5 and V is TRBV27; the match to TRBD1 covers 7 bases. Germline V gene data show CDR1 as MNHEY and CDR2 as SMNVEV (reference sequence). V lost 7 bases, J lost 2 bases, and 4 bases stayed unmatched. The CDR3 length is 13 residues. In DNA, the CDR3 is TGTGCCAGCACCCGACAGGGACAAGAGACCCAGTACTTC. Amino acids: CASTRQGQETQYF.

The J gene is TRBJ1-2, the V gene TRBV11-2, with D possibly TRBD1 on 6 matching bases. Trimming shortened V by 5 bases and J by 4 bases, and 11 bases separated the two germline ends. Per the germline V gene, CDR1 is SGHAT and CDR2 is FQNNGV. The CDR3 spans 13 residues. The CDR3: CASSGRGAYGYTF. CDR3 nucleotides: TGTGCCAGCAGCGGCCGGGGGGCCTATGGCTACACCTTC.

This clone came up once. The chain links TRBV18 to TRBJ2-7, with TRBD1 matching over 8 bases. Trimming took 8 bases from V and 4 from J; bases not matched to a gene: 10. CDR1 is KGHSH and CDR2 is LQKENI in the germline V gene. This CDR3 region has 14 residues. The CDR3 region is CASTPDRGAYEQYF. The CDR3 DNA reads TGTGCCAGCACCCCTGACAGGGGCGCGTACGAGCAGTACTTC.

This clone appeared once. DNA of the CDR3: TGTGCCAGCAGCTTATATTTAGCAGGGGGTGCTGGCTACACCTTC. Its protein product is CASSLYLAGGAGYTF. V gene TRBV7-9 combines with J gene TRBJ1-2; 7 bases are shared with TRBD1. The CDR3 spans 15 residues. Germline V gives CDR1 SEHNR, CDR2 FQNEAQ (reference sequence). V lost 2 bases, J lost 7 bases, and 10 bases stayed unmatched. Drawing the rest from reference TRBV7-9 and TRBJ1-2, the complete variable domain is DTGVSQNPRHKITKRGQNVTFRCDPISEHNRLYWYRQTLGQGPEFLTYFQNEAQLEKSRLLSDRFSAERPKGSFSTLEIQRTEQGDSAMYLCASSLYLAGGAGYTFGSGTRLTVV.

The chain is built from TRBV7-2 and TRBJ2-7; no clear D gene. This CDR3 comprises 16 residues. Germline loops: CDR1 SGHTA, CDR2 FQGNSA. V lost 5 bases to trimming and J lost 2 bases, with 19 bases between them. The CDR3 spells CASSPDAAALAYEQYF. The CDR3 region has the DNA TGTGCCAGCAGCCCAGATGCGGCAGCCTTAGCCTACGAGCAGTACTTC.

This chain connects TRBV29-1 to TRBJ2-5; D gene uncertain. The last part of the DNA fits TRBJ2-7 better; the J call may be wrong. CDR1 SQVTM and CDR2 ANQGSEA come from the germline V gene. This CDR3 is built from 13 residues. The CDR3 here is CSAKEILSYEQYF. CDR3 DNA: TGCAGCGCCAAAGAAATTCTATCCTACGAGCAGTACTTC.

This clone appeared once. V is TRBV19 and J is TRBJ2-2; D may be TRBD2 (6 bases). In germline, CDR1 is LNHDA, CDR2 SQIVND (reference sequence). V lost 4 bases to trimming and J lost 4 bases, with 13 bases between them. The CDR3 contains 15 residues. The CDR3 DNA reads TGTGCCAGTAGTAGGGACTCCCCGGGCACCGGGGAGCTGTTTTTT. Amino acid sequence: CASSRDSPGTGELFF.

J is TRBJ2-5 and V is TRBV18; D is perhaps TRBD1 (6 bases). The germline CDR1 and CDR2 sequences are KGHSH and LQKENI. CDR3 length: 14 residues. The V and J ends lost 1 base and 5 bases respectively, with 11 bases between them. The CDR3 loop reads CASSPQQGQETQYF. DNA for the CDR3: TGTGCCAGCTCACCACAGCAGGGGCAGGAGACCCAGTACTTC.

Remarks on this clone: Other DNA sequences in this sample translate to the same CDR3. The CDR3 sequence: CASNYPGKTYNSPLHF. CDR3 in DNA: TGTGCCAGTAACTACCCAGGGAAGACCTATAATTCACCCCTCCACTTT. This chain connects TRBV19 to TRBJ1-6, with a weak D call TRBD1 (5 bases). Trimming cost V 7 bases and J 2 bases, with 15 bases left between them. This CDR3 is 16 amino acids long. Germline-derived CDR1 and CDR2 are LNHDA and SQIVND (reference sequence).

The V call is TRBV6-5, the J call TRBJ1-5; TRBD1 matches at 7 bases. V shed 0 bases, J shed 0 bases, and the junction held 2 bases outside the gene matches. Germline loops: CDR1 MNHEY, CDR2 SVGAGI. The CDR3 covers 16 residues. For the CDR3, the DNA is TGTGCCAGCAGTTACTCCGGGACAGCTAGCAATCAGCCCCAGCATTTT. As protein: CASSYSGTASNQPQHF.

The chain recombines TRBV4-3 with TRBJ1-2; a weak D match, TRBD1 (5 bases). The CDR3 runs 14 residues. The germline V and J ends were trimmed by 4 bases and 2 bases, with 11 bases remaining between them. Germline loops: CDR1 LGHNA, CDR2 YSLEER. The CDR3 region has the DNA TGCGCCAGCAGCCCAGGGTCAGGGAACTATGGCTACACCTTC. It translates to CASSPGSGNYGYTF.

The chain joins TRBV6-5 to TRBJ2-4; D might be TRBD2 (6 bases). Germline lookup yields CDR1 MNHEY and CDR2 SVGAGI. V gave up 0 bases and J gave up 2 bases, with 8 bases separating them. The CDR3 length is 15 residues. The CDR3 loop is CASSYSTSSKNIQYF. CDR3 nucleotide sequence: TGTGCCAGCAGTTACTCAACTAGCTCCAAAAACATTCAGTACTTC.

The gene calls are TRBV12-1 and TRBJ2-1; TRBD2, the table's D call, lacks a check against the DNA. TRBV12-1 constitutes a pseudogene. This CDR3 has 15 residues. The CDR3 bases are TGTGCCAGCAGCTTCCCGGGACTGGACGACAATGAGCAGTTCTTC. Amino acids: CASSFPGLDDNEQFF.